This TCR beta chain was sequenced in a study of control samples from healthy donors and cancer patients. Some clones are missing from TCRdb's copy, which holds only in-frame ones; the method was immunoSEQ multiplex PCR. The table lists under 150,000 clones, about 89% of them singletons. V dropped 3 bases and J dropped 10 bases, with 19 bases sitting between them. Germline loops: CDR1 SGHDN, CDR2 FVKESK. The CDR3 is made up of 15 amino acids. The chain couples TRBV14 to TRBJ2-1; D call uncertain. This TCR derives from a man in his thirties or forties in good health. The material sequenced was blood. DNA of the CDR3: TGTGCCAGCAGCCACCGGTCGGGTTTGGACGGCGAGCAGTTCTTC. It specifies CASSHRSGLDGEQFF.